The clone carrying this T cell receptor (beta chain) was seen repeatedly, ten times or more. This sample was taken from a study of low-dose radiotherapy and immunotherapy resistance in tumors. For the study at large: Treatment of Cohort 1 consisted of 0.5 Gy per fraction every 2 weeks, adding up to 6.5 Gy. Nivolumab was given to patients as a 240 mg flat dose every two weeks, and ipilimumab at 1 mg/kg every six weeks. Both were delivered intravenously.

The CDR3 is 13 residues long. V dropped 5 bases and J dropped 9 bases, with 16 bases sitting between them. From germline, CDR1 is MNHNS and CDR2 SASEGT. TRAV- and TRBV-specific primers were used for first-strand cDNA, which covered alpha and beta chains. Both a constant-region primer and a V-primer adapter served to amplify TCRs across roughly 22 PCR cycles. One entry per CDR3 protein, called by TCRdb with MiXCR from the reads. The data show 65,000 to 95,000 distinct CDR3 sequences, under 20% seen once. Time point described: after trial treatment. Treatment noted: LDRT plus nivolumab, ipilimumab, low-dose cyclophosphamide and aspirin (RACIN trial). Enrollment required an advanced solid tumor negative for tumor-infiltrating lymphocytes.

V and J are TRBV6-1 and TRBJ2-5, with D maybe TRBD1 (6 bases). Material: PBMCs, obtained after low-dose radiotherapy plus immunotherapy. This receptor was taken from a male donor with prostate cancer. DNA of the CDR3: TGTGCCAGCAGTCGGGACACCGCGAAATCCCAGTACTTC. Translated, it gives CASSRDTAKSQYF.